A selection of T cell receptor beta chains follows, all from one sample in a study of blood T cell repertoires in COVID-19. TCRdb keeps only in-frame clones here, not all; method: immunoSEQ multiplex PCR. The top ten hold 8.2% of the sample, which has about 200,000 clones, 75% to 85% seen once. Material: peripheral blood. These receptors were obtained from an elderly woman with COVID-19, enrolled during active disease. The CDR3 runs from the conserved cysteine through the conserved F or W. A D gene is named only where the DNA matches it firmly. Part of the rows lack a size; the others show once, few, many or a class for expanded clones.

>TRBV3-1/TRBV3-2|.|TRBJ2-2|.
TGTGCCAGCAGCCTTGGAGTGAACACCGGGGAGCTGTTTTTT
CASSLGVNTGELFF
>TRBV7-2|TRBD1|TRBJ2-7|once
TGTGCCAGCAGCTTGACAGGGGGAAGCTCCTACGAGCAGTACTTC
CASSLTGGSSYEQYF
>TRBV19|.|TRBJ1-2|.
TGTGCCAGCGAGACAAGAGCTAACTATGGCTACACCTTC
CASETRANYGYTF
>TRBV2|.|TRBJ1-1|.
TGTGCCAGCAGCCCAGGGGAACCATGGACGAACACTGAAGCTTTCTTT
CASSPGEPWTNTEAFF
>TRBV18|TRBD1|TRBJ1-1|.
TGTGCCAGCTCACCACTGGCAGGGGGCTGGACTGAAGCTTTCTTT
CASSPLAGGWTEAFF
>TRBV6-2/TRBV6-3|.|TRBJ2-7|.
TGTGCCAGCAGTTATGACACTCCCGCGGGGGAGCAGTACTTC
CASSYDTPAGEQYF
>TRBV2|TRBD1|TRBJ1-4|.
TGTGCCAGCAGCCTCGACAGGGGAAAATATGAAAAACTGTTTTTT
CASSLDRGKYEKLFF
>TRBV3-1/TRBV3-2|.|TRBJ1-2|.
TGTGCCAGCAGCCAAAGGGGAGGGGATGGCTACACCTTC
CASSQRGGDGYTF
>TRBV19|.|TRBJ2-6|.
TGTGCCAGTAGTATAGATCTGTACAGGGCCGGGGCCAACGTCCTGACTTTC
CASSIDLYRAGANVLTF
>TRBV2|.|TRBJ2-1|.
TGTGCCAGCAGACGGGGGGCCTCCTACAATGAGCAGTTCTTC
CASRRGASYNEQFF
>TRBV5-1|.|TRBJ2-2|.
TGCGCCAGCAGCCTCACGACAGAGAACACCGGGGAGCTGTTTTTT
CASSLTTENTGELFF
>TRBV7-9|TRBD1|TRBJ2-3|.
TGTGCCAGCAGCTACCGGACCTCGGACAGGAGACGCACAGATACGCAGTATTTT
CASSYRTSDRRRTDTQYF
>TRBV28|.|TRBJ1-1|.
TGTGCCAGCAGCTCCCTGGGCGGGGGCGCCCCGGACACTGAAGCTTTCTTT
CASSSLGGGAPDTEAFF
>TRBV5-6|.|TRBJ1-1|.
TGTGCCAGCAGCTTGGACAGGACTACCATGAACACTGAAGCTTTCTTT
CASSLDRTTMNTEAFF
>TRBV5-1|.|TRBJ1-4|few
TGCGCCAGCCGCGAACAGGGTAATGAAAAACTGTTTTTT
CASREQGNEKLFF
>TRBV28|TRBD2|TRBJ2-5|.
TGTGCCAGCCGAGCGGGAGGGGGTTGGGAGACCCAGTACTTC
CASRAGGGWETQYF
>TRBV6-2/TRBV6-3|.|TRBJ2-1|.
TGTGCCAGCAGTGGAGACGGCTACAATGAGCAGTTCTTC
CASSGDGYNEQFF
>TRBV5-4|TRBD1|TRBJ1-4|.
TGTGCCAGCAGCTCTGGTGGGGGACAGTCAGGGAAACTGTTTTTT
CASSSGGGQSGKLFF
>TRBV28|TRBD1|TRBJ1-2|.
TGTGCCAGCAGTTTATTAACAGGGGTCTATGGCTACACCTTC
CASSLLTGVYGYTF
>TRBV2|TRBD1|TRBJ1-2|.
TGTGCCAGCAGCGGACAGGGGGGCAATGGCTACACCTTC
CASSGQGGNGYTF
>TRBV29-1|TRBD1|TRBJ1-2|.
TGCAGCGTTGTTAGTACCGCTCTCGGGACAGGGTCAAACTATGGCTACACCTTC
CSVVSTALGTGSNYGYTF
>TRBV6-5|.|TRBJ1-5|.
TGTGCCAGCACCCCCCCGGGGGGGAATCAGCCCCAGCATTTT
CASTPPGGNQPQHF
>TRBV30|.|TRBJ2-7|once
TGTGCCTGGAGTGCCGACAAACCCAACGAGCAGTACTTC
CAWSADKPNEQYF
>TRBV28|TRBD1|TRBJ2-5|.
TGTGCCAGCAGAACAGGGGTCGGGGAGACCCAGTACTTC
CASRTGVGETQYF
>TRBV28|.|TRBJ1-3|.
TGTGCCAGCAGTGAGGGCCCCTCTGGAAACACCATATATTTT
CASSEGPSGNTIYF
>TRBV27|.|TRBJ1-5|.
TGTGCCAGCAGTTTTCACAGGACGTATCAGCCCCAGCATTTT
CASSFHRTYQPQHF
>TRBV9|.|TRBJ2-1|.
TGTGCCAGCAGCGTAGGTGGGCCCAATGTGGGCTCCTACAATGAGCAGTTCTTC
CASSVGGPNVGSYNEQFF
>TRBV18|.|TRBJ1-4|.
TGTGCCAGCTCACCTCGGGCGGGAGAAAAACTGTTTTTT
CASSPRAGEKLFF
>TRBV11-3|.|TRBJ2-1|.
TGTGCCAGCAGTTCTGGCGGCTCCTACAATGAGCAGTTCTTC
CASSSGGSYNEQFF
>TRBV11-2|TRBD1|TRBJ1-4|.
TGTGCCAGCAGCGAAAACAGGGGGCTAAGGGAAAAACTGTTTTTT
CASSENRGLREKLFF
>TRBV3-1/TRBV3-2|.|TRBJ1-1|once
TGTGCCAGCAGCCAAGGCGGCGGGACTGAAGCTTTCTTT
CASSQGGGTEAFF
>TRBV18|.|TRBJ1-1|once
TGTGCCAGCTCATTTGCAGATAACACTGAAGCTTTCTTT
CASSFADNTEAFF
>TRBV27|TRBD2|TRBJ2-3|few
TGTGCCAGCCGTTCGGCGGGAGGGAGCACAGATACGCAGTATTTT
CASRSAGGSTDTQYF
>TRBV6-5|TRBD2|TRBJ2-5|.
TGTGCCAGCAGCCAACCGGGACTACCACAAGAGACCCAGTACTTC
CASSQPGLPQETQYF
>TRBV6-5|TRBD1|TRBJ2-1|few
TGTGCCAGCAGATTACAGGGGGCCTACAATGAGCAGTTCTTC
CASRLQGAYNEQFF
>TRBV27|.|TRBJ1-4|.
TGTGCCAGCAGTGTGGGGCCAGCAACTAATGAAAAACTGTTTTTT
CASSVGPATNEKLFF
>TRBV6-5|.|TRBJ2-2|.
TGTGCCAGCAGGGCCATGCGACAGGACACCGGGGAGCTGTTTTTT
CASRAMRQDTGELFF
>TRBV7-9|.|TRBJ2-1|.
TGTGCCAGCAGCGACAGGACTTACAATGAGCAGTTCTTC
CASSDRTYNEQFF
>TRBV6-5|.|TRBJ2-5|once
TGTGCCAGCAGTTCAAAGGCCCGGGGGGAGACCCAGTACTTC
CASSSKARGETQYF